This T cell receptor beta chain derives from a study of T cells in Graves' hyperthyroidism and ophthalmopathy. Amplified regions were TCR beta CDR3 sequences from RNA transcripts. With the HTBI primer set, the TCR CDR3 went through a first round of RT-PCR. TCRdb passed the multiplex PCR reads through MiXCR, listing each CDR3 protein once. The repertoire holds hundreds of thousands of distinct CDR3 sequences, with around 15% as singletons. This clonotype was seen ten or more times. Deletions cut 5 bases from V and 8 bases from J, with 18 bases between. The CDR3 is 14 amino acids. Germline CDR1 and CDR2: SEHNR and FQNEAQ (reference sequence). Hyperthyroidism of Graves' type that showed no ophthalmopathy progression within 18 months was stable.

V is TRBV7-9 and J is TRBJ1-2; the D gene is possibly TRBD1 (5 bases). The sequence was obtained from a woman aged 18-29 years with Graves' hyperthyroidism. The sample consisted of blood. CDR3 coding DNA: TGTGCCAGCAGCACTTCAGGGTCAGGTCGGGGCTACACCTTC. It specifies CASSTSGSGRGYTF. The full variable domain, its missing parts supplied by reference TRBV7-9 and TRBJ1-2, is DTGVSQNPRHKITKRGQNVTFRCDPISEHNRLYWYRQTLGQGPEFLTYFQNEAQLEKSRLLSDRFSAERPKGSFSTLEIQRTEQGDSAMYLCASSTSGSGRGYTFGSGTRLTVV.